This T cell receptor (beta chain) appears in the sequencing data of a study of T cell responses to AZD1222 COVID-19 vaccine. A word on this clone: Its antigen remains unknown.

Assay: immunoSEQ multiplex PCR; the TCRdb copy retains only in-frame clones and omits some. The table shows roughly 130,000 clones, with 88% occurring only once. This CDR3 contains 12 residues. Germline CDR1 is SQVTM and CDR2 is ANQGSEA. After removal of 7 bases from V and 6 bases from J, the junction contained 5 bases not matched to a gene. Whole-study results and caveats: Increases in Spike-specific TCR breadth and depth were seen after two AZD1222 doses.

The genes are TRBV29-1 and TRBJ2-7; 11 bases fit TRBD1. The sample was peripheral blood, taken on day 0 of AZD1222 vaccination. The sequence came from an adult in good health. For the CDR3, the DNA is TGCAGCGCCGGACAGGGGGCGGGCGAGCAGTACTTC. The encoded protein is CSAGQGAGEQYF.